The rows below give T cell receptor beta chains drawn from one sample of a study of T cell repertoires in cytomegalovirus infection. TCRdb called the reads again in MiXCR, with one record for every CDR3 protein. The sample contains 250,000 to 300,000 distinct CDR3 sequences, more than 15% of which appear only once. Input material: CD8+ T cells from PBMCs. The receptors were gathered from a human donor in good health (CMV status not recorded). Some clones in this sample may be carry-over from other donors' samples. The CDR3 runs from the conserved cysteine through the conserved F or W. The order of the fields is V gene, CDR3 length, clone size, D gene, J gene, CDR3 protein, CDR3 DNA. A D gene is named only where the DNA matches it firmly. A clone size is listed for some rows: how often the clone was seen (once, few, many), or a class if it is expanded.

TRBV4-3,14,.,TRBD1,TRBJ2-7,CASSPETGYHEQYF,TGCGCCAGCAGCCCCGAGACAGGGTATCACGAGCAGTACTTC
TRBV27,15,few,TRBD2,TRBJ2-5,CASSPGTSGSGTQYF,TGTGCCAGCAGCCCCGGGACTAGCGGGTCCGGGACCCAGTACTTC
TRBV3-1,11,few,.,TRBJ2-7,CASSQDIWQYF,TGTGCCAGCAGCCAAGATATCTGGCAGTACTTC
TRBV5-1,16,.,TRBD1,TRBJ2-2,CASSQITGENTGELFF,TGCGCCAGCAGCCAAATAACAGGGGAGAACACCGGGGAGCTGTTTTTT
TRBV29-1,16,many,TRBD2,TRBJ2-3,CSVDVWRGGTTDTQYF,TGCAGCGTTGATGTATGGCGGGGGGGCACCACAGATACGCAGTATTTT
TRBV11-2,13,.,TRBD1,TRBJ2-1,CASSTTGGREQFF,TGTGCCAGCAGCACGACAGGGGGCCGTGAGCAGTTCTTC
TRBV25-1,15,.,.,TRBJ2-7,CASSIGHPGSYEQYF,TGTGCCAGCAGTATCGGACATCCTGGCAGCTACGAGCAGTACTTC
TRBV7-9,15,many,.,TRBJ2-7,CASSLYWTPPGEQYF,TGTGCCAGCAGCTTATATTGGACACCGCCTGGGGAGCAGTACTTC
TRBV7-2,16,.,TRBD1,TRBJ2-2,CASSLTGHANTGELFF,TGTGCCAGCAGCCTGACAGGGCACGCGAACACCGGGGAGCTGTTTTTT
TRBV28,15,many,.,TRBJ1-5,CASSRQDMAGQPQHF,TGTGCCAGCAGCAGACAGGACATGGCGGGGCAGCCCCAGCATTTT
TRBV4-3,15,.,.,TRBJ1-1,CASSQDGRGNTEAFF,TGCGCCAGCAGCCAAGACGGGCGAGGGAACACTGAAGCTTTCTTT
TRBV19,14,.,TRBD1,TRBJ1-5,CASWDRGRHQPQHF,TGTGCCAGTTGGGACAGGGGAAGGCATCAGCCCCAGCATTTT
TRBV6-1,16,once,.,TRBJ1-2,CASSNLTGGSNYGYTF,TGTGCCAGCAGTAACTTGACGGGGGGCAGTAACTATGGCTACACCTTC
TRBV11-3,17,many,.,TRBJ1-1,CASSLVRDDPPNTEAFF,TGTGCCAGCAGCTTAGTTCGGGATGACCCGCCGAACACTGAAGCTTTCTTT
TRBV9,15,.,.,TRBJ2-7,CASSVGGGAGYEQYF,TGTGCCAGCAGCGTAGGGGGGGGGGCCGGCTACGAGCAGTACTTC
TRBV4-2,17,.,.,TRBJ2-1,CASSQEHSEVDPAGQFF,TGTGCCAGCAGCCAAGAACATTCTGAGGTCGACCCGGCAGGGCAGTTCTTC
TRBV6-5,13,few,TRBD2,TRBJ2-1,CASGPSGVHEQFF,TGTGCCAGCGGGCCTAGCGGGGTCCATGAGCAGTTCTTC
TRBV7-8,15,many,TRBD1,TRBJ2-1,CASSLEQGIYNEQFF,TGTGCCAGCAGCTTAGAACAGGGGATCTACAATGAGCAGTTCTTC
TRBV3-1,14,few,.,TRBJ1-2,CASSQGLGGNGYTF,TGTGCCAGCAGCCAAGGCCTAGGAGGGAATGGCTACACCTTC
TRBV7-2,16,many,.,TRBJ2-3,CASSPRESWDTDTQYF,TGTGCCAGCAGCCCTAGAGAGAGCTGGGACACAGATACGCAGTATTTT
TRBV6-2/TRBV6-3,14,many,.,TRBJ2-2,CASSPGLHTGELFF,TGTGCCAGCAGCCCCGGACTACACACCGGGGAGCTGTTTTTT
TRBV7-9,13,.,.,TRBJ1-2,CASSKGSVYGYTF,TGTGCCAGCAGCAAAGGAAGTGTATATGGCTACACCTTC
TRBV29-1,12,few,TRBD1,TRBJ2-7,CSVEGTAYEQYF,TGCAGCGTTGAGGGGACAGCCTACGAGCAGTACTTC
TRBV29-1,10,few,.,TRBJ1-1,CSARTTEAFF,TGCAGCGCCAGAACGACTGAAGCTTTCTTT
TRBV28,15,.,.,TRBJ2-7,CASSLIQGASYEQYF,TGTGCCAGCAGTTTAATACAGGGCGCCTCCTACGAGCAGTACTTC
TRBV7-3,14,few,TRBD2,TRBJ2-5,CASSYAGGGETQYF,TGTGCCAGCAGCTATGCGGGGGGTGGAGAGACCCAGTACTTC
TRBV7-6,15,many,TRBD1,TRBJ2-7,CASSSGTGLSYEQYF,TGTGCCAGCAGTTCAGGGACAGGCCTCTCCTACGAGCAGTACTTC
TRBV6-5,17,.,.,TRBJ2-1,CASSYSNPGVGYNEQFF,TGTGCCAGCAGTTACTCGAATCCGGGGGTAGGCTACAATGAGCAGTTCTTC
TRBV4-1,16,few,TRBD2,TRBJ2-3,CASSQESLAGTDTQYF,TGCGCCAGCAGCCAAGAAAGTCTAGCGGGCACAGATACGCAGTATTTT
TRBV28,16,once,.,TRBJ1-1,CASSLGSEEVNTEAFF,TGTGCCAGCAGTTTAGGGTCGGAGGAGGTGAACACTGAAGCTTTCTTT
TRBV29-1,12,many,.,TRBJ1-1,CSAQQGNTEAFF,TGCAGCGCACAACAGGGTAACACTGAAGCTTTCTTT
TRBV7-3,16,few,.,TRBJ2-1,CASSLTSRAAIDEQFF,TGTGCCAGCAGCTTAACCTCGAGGGCCGCTATCGATGAGCAGTTCTTC
TRBV5-5,13,many,.,TRBJ2-3,CASTSFSTDTQYF,TGTGCCAGCACTTCCTTTAGCACAGATACGCAGTATTTT
TRBV5-1,15,few,TRBD2,TRBJ2-1,CASSLGLAGRKEQFF,TGCGCCAGCAGCTTGGGACTAGCGGGGAGGAAGGAGCAGTTCTTC
TRBV9,15,few,TRBD1,TRBJ1-1,CASSVTGLENTEAFF,TGTGCCAGCAGCGTGACAGGGTTGGAGAACACTGAAGCTTTCTTT
TRBV5-6,12,.,.,TRBJ2-1,CASSDGDTEQFF,TGTGCCAGCAGCGATGGGGACACTGAGCAGTTCTTC
TRBV19,11,.,.,TRBJ2-1,CASSIENQQFF,TGTGCCAGTAGTATAGAAAATCAGCAGTTCTTC
TRBV28,13,.,TRBD1,TRBJ1-2,CASSGQGEDGYTF,TGTGCCAGCAGCGGACAGGGGGAGGATGGCTACACCTTC
TRBV7-8,14,many,.,TRBJ2-7,CASSSEYRTYEQYF,TGTGCCAGCAGCTCGGAGTACAGAACCTACGAGCAGTACTTC
TRBV29-1,14,.,.,TRBJ2-6,CSVEESSGANVLTF,TGCAGCGTTGAGGAGAGCTCTGGGGCCAACGTCCTGACTTTC
TRBV5-5,15,.,.,TRBJ1-3,CASSTGSGAGNTIYF,TGTGCCAGCAGCACCGGCTCGGGGGCTGGAAACACCATATATTTT
TRBV3-1,15,.,.,TRBJ2-5,CASSHSLAGLETQYF,TGTGCCAGCAGCCATAGCCTAGCCGGATTGGAGACCCAGTACTTC
TRBV12-3/TRBV12-4,16,many,.,TRBJ1-1,CASSFATEDWNTEAFF,TGTGCCAGCAGTTTTGCCACGGAGGATTGGAACACTGAAGCTTTCTTT
TRBV7-6,15,.,TRBD1,TRBJ2-5,CASSFGQGLRETQYF,TGTGCCAGCAGCTTCGGACAGGGGTTGAGAGAGACCCAGTACTTC
TRBV10-3,16,.,TRBD1,TRBJ1-2,CAISGTGPPTSYGYTF,TGTGCCATCAGTGGGACAGGGCCCCCGACCTCTTATGGCTACACCTTC
TRBV7-6,12,many,.,TRBJ1-1,CASSLANGEAFF,TGTGCCAGCAGCTTAGCCAACGGTGAAGCTTTCTTT
TRBV5-1,14,.,.,TRBJ2-7,CASSLAGRDYEQYF,TGCGCCAGCAGCTTGGCCGGCCGAGACTACGAGCAGTACTTC
TRBV29-1,13,.,.,TRBJ2-1,CSVTGTFYNEQFF,TGCAGCGTCACAGGGACGTTCTACAATGAGCAGTTCTTC